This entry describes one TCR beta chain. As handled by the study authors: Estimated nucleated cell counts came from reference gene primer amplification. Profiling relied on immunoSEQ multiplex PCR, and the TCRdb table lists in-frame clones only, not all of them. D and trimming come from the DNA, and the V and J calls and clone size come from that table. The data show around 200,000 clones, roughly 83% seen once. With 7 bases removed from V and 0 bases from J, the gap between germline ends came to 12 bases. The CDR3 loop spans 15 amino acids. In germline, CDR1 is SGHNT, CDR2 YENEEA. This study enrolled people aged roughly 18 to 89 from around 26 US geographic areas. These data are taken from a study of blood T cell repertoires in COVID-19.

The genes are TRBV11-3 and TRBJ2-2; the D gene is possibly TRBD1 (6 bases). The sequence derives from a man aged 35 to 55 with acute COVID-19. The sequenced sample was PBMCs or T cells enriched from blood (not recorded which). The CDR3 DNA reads TGTGCCAGCAACCAGGGGCGGGCGAACACCGGGGAGCTGTTTTTT. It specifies CASNQGRANTGELFF.